The present T cell receptor (beta chain) was sequenced within a study of cytomegalovirus exposure and HLA in healthy donors. Background on the study: HLA-typed donors were the source of about 85 million unique TCRs held in an early data release. Study-wide results and limits: The study listed approximately 160 cytomegalovirus-associated TCR beta chains. Later on, a genetic analysis was performed. It linked a missense variant in DCLRE1C with V- and J-gene trimming of TCR beta. Most TCR sequences proved rare, with some public TCRs found in many donors.

CDR3 size: 15 residues. Germline V gene lookup returns CDR1 MGHDK and CDR2 SYGVNS. The J segment lost 4 bases and the V segment lost 5 bases, leaving 4 bases of the junction unmatched. 60 Vbeta and 13 Jbeta primers were used in PCR. The data were produced by immunoSEQ multiplex PCR, yet TCRdb's version contains in-frame clones alone and is incomplete. The sample records about 120,000 clones, over 70% being singletons. Remarks on this clone: Its specificity is not known.

The receptor comes from a woman under 30 in good health and CMV-seronegative. Sample: PBMCs. This sequence joins TRBV25-1 and TRBJ1-6, with 8 bases that match TRBD1. This chain's CDR3 is CASSPRGLYNSPLHF. The CDR3 coding sequence is TGTGCCAGCAGTCCCAGGGGGCTGTATAATTCACCCCTCCACTTT.